These T cell receptor beta chains were read from a single sample in a study of T cell clonotyping in hematopoietic cell transplantation. Some clones are missing from TCRdb's copy, which holds only in-frame ones; the method was immunoSEQ multiplex PCR. The sample gives tens of thousands of clones, about four fifths of which show up once; roughly 4.8% is in the top ten. The input for sequencing was peripheral blood mononuclear cells, taken before stem cell transplant. Receptors were obtained from a man aged 55 to 69 with myelodysplastic syndrome. Some clones in this sample may be carry-over from other donors' samples. Each CDR3 is given with its conserved first and last residue. A D gene is named only where the DNA matches it firmly. Not all rows give a size; the values are once, few, many and, for expanded clones, a class.

D,V,size,J,CDR3,DNA
-,TRBV11-2,-,TRBJ2-2,CASSLGMGGNTGELFF,TGTGCCAGCAGCCTCGGAATGGGCGGTAACACCGGGGAGCTGTTTTTT
TRBD1,TRBV5-1,-,TRBJ1-1,CASSFSDREGKAFF,TGCGCCAGCAGCTTTTCGGACAGGGAAGGGAAAGCTTTCTTT
-,TRBV7-9,-,TRBJ1-1,CASSSSVNTEAFF,TGTGCCAGCAGCTCCTCGGTGAACACTGAAGCTTTCTTT
-,TRBV7-9,-,TRBJ1-2,CASSLGRGYGYTF,TGTGCCAGCAGCTTAGGCAGGGGATATGGCTACACCTTC
TRBD1,TRBV6-4,-,TRBJ1-2,CASSSTGTVSSGYTF,TGTGCCAGCAGCTCGACCGGGACAGTAAGCTCTGGCTACACCTTC
TRBD1,TRBV6-1,-,TRBJ2-7,CASTRTGGNEQYF,TGTGCCAGCACCCGGACAGGGGGCAACGAGCAGTACTTC
-,TRBV11-2,few,TRBJ2-3,CASSPGTDTQYF,TGTGCCAGCAGCCCTGGCACAGATACGCAGTATTTT
-,TRBV4-3,-,TRBJ1-2,CASSHDRLTVLDGYTF,TGCGCCAGCAGCCACGACCGATTGACCGTACTTGACGGCTACACCTTC
-,TRBV6-1,-,TRBJ1-4,CASTYTATNEKLFF,TGTGCCAGCACTTACACTGCAACTAATGAAAAACTGTTTTTT
-,TRBV11-3,-,TRBJ2-2,CASSPARGEGRVTGELFF,TGTGCCAGCAGCCCAGCTAGGGGGGAGGGCCGCGTCACCGGGGAGCTGTTTTTT
-,TRBV4-3,-,TRBJ1-5,CASSQGNVGQPQHF,TGCGCCAGCAGCCAGGGGAACGTTGGTCAGCCCCAGCATTTT
TRBD1,TRBV10-2,-,TRBJ2-7,CASSLIGQGSYEQYF,TGCGCCAGCAGTTTGATCGGACAGGGGTCCTACGAGCAGTACTTC
-,TRBV7-9,-,TRBJ1-4,CASRLGATANEKLFF,TGTGCCAGCAGACTTGGGGCGACCGCTAATGAAAAACTGTTTTTT
TRBD2,TRBV7-2,-,TRBJ2-1,CASSLRGGGLARNEQFF,TGTGCCAGCAGCTTAAGGGGCGGTGGACTAGCGCGTAATGAGCAGTTCTTC
TRBD1,TRBV27,-,TRBJ1-1,CASATGSEAFF,TGTGCCAGCGCGACAGGGAGTGAAGCTTTCTTT
TRBD1,TRBV6-1,once,TRBJ1-6,CASSEAGDSSYNSPLHF,TGTGCCAGCAGTGAAGCGGGGGACAGCTCCTATAATTCACCCCTCCACTTT
-,TRBV19,-,TRBJ2-2,CASSDTIGELFF,TGTGCCAGTAGTGATACGATTGGGGAGCTGTTTTTT
-,TRBV5-8,-,TRBJ1-6,CASSGLIGSLSSYNSPLHF,TGTGCCAGCAGCGGGTTGATAGGATCCTTGAGCTCCTATAATTCACCCCTCCACTTT
-,TRBV6-6,-,TRBJ1-1,CASSLVTEAFF,TGTGCCAGCAGCCTGGTCACTGAAGCTTTCTTT
TRBD1,TRBV7-2,-,TRBJ2-1,CASSLGTGYNEQFF,TGTGCCAGCAGCTTAGGGACAGGCTACAATGAGCAGTTCTTC
TRBD1,TRBV6-5,few,TRBJ1-2,CASRATGRGGYTF,TGTGCCAGCAGGGCGACAGGGAGGGGTGGCTACACCTTC
-,TRBV5-6,-,TRBJ2-7,CASSSYTPTGFASYEQYF,TGTGCCAGCAGCTCCTATACTCCAACAGGATTCGCCTCCTACGAGCAGTACTTC
-,TRBV5-4,-,TRBJ2-6,CASSFPGSGANVLTF,TGTGCCAGCAGCTTTCCAGGATCTGGGGCCAACGTCCTGACTTTC
-,TRBV6-5,-,TRBJ1-5,CASGRGNQPQHF,TGTGCCAGCGGGAGGGGTAATCAGCCCCAGCATTTT
TRBD1,TRBV5-1,-,TRBJ1-6,CASSTEGQGVSSPLHF,TGCGCCAGCAGCACCGAGGGACAGGGGGTAAGTTCACCCCTCCACTTT
TRBD1,TRBV18,-,TRBJ2-7,CASSQGQGRLYEQYF,TGTGCCAGCTCACAGGGACAGGGAAGGTTGTACGAGCAGTACTTC
TRBD2,TRBV5-1,once,TRBJ2-2,CASSLGSSGVTGELFF,TGCGCCAGCAGCCTGGGGTCTAGCGGGGTAACCGGGGAGCTGTTTTTT
-,TRBV5-1,-,TRBJ2-7,CASRTGHTTYEQYF,TGCGCCAGCAGGACGGGACACACTACCTACGAGCAGTACTTC
-,TRBV30,-,TRBJ2-1,CAWNVEAHNEQFF,TGTGCCTGGAACGTCGAGGCCCACAATGAGCAGTTCTTC
-,TRBV9,-,TRBJ1-3,CASSNEPSSGNTIYF,TGTGCCAGCAGCAACGAACCTTCTTCTGGAAACACCATATATTTT
TRBD1,TRBV6-5,-,TRBJ1-2,CASSPGQIYGYTF,TGTGCCAGCAGCCCGGGACAGATCTATGGCTACACCTTC
-,TRBV4-1,-,TRBJ1-5,CASSQDGGGGQPQHF,TGCGCCAGCAGCCAAGATGGTGGGGGCGGTCAGCCCCAGCATTTT
-,TRBV7-9,-,TRBJ1-6,CASSLQINSPLHF,TGTGCCAGCAGCTTACAGATTAATTCACCCCTCCACTTT
-,TRBV4-3,few,TRBJ2-7,CASSQDPGELTVQYF,TGCGCCAGCAGCCAAGATCCGGGGGAATTAACGGTGCAGTACTTC
TRBD1,TRBV6-6,once,TRBJ2-7,CASRAGTDFYEQYF,TGTGCCAGCCGCGCCGGGACAGACTTTTACGAGCAGTACTTC
TRBD1,TRBV30,-,TRBJ1-6,CAWKRDREVLNSPLHF,TGTGCCTGGAAGAGGGACAGGGAGGTTTTAAATTCACCCCTCCACTTT
-,TRBV5-5,-,TRBJ1-2,CASSNSAQAGGYTF,TGTGCCAGCAGCAACTCGGCCCAAGCGGGTGGCTACACCTTC
-,TRBV30,-,TRBJ1-4,CAWKTGGANEKLFF,TGTGCCTGGAAAACGGGGGGGGCTAATGAAAAACTGTTTTTT
-,TRBV19,-,TRBJ1-2,CASSIEYSNYGYTF,TGTGCCAGTAGTATAGAGTACAGTAACTATGGCTACACCTTC
TRBD2,TRBV6-5,-,TRBJ2-2,CASRRLAGAWELFF,TGTGCCAGCAGACGACTAGCGGGGGCCTGGGAGCTGTTTTTT
-,TRBV6-5,-,TRBJ2-7,CASSFGVSLSSYEQYF,TGTGCCAGCAGTTTCGGGGTTTCTCTTAGCTCCTACGAGCAGTACTTC
TRBD1,TRBV6-5,-,TRBJ1-6,CASRTGGWSNSPLHF,TGTGCCAGCAGGACAGGGGGCTGGAGTAATTCACCCCTCCACTTT